The 2 T cell receptor beta chains reported below all come from one sample, sequenced in a study of shared clonotypes between healthy human individuals. Assay: immunoSEQ multiplex PCR; the TCRdb copy retains only in-frame clones and omits some. This sample has 850,000 to 1,100,000 clones, with around three quarters found just once. Sequenced input: memory CD4+ T cells from PBMCs. Subset given: CD45RA-negative fraction. The receptors shown here come from a man aged 18 to 29 in good health. Some clones in this sample may be carry-over from other donors' samples.

This clone was seen just once. The chain has TRBV7-2 and TRBJ2-5, with 8 bases identical to TRBD2. The V and J ends lost 5 bases and 3 bases, in that order; junction bases with no gene match: 11. The CDR3 runs to 16 residues. The germline V gene has CDR1 SGHTA and CDR2 FQGNSA. The DNA for the CDR3 is TGTGCCAGCAGCCGAAGGAGGGGACTAGTGAAAGAGACCCAGTACTTC. Protein: CASSRRRGLVKETQYF.

The chain uses TRBV27 and TRBJ2-7; the D gene could be TRBD1 or TRBD2 (5 bases each). CDR1 is MNHEY and CDR2 is SMNVEV in the germline V gene (reference sequence). The CDR3 has 14 residues. With 10 bases removed from V and 4 bases from J, the gap between germline ends came to 20 bases. This CDR3 is CATKSIGVAYEQYF. The CDR3 DNA follows: TGTGCCACCAAGTCGATAGGGGTAGCGTACGAGCAGTACTTC.